Listed below are T cell receptor beta chains from one sample, sequenced in a study of T cell responses to AZD1222 COVID-19 vaccine. The assay was immunoSEQ multiplex PCR, and TCRdb's table has in-frame clones only and misses some. The sample holds about 74,000 clones, 86% seen once. Here the sequenced sample was peripheral blood, taken on day 0 of AZD1222 vaccination. Receptor source: an adult in good health. Each CDR3 is given with its conserved first and last residue. The D gene is left open where the match is weak. A row's size may be missing; if present it is once, few, many or a size class.

v_call	clone_size	j_call	cdr3_length	d_call	cdr3_aa	cdr3_nt
TRBV15	once	TRBJ1-5	16	.	CATSPGRRDSNQPQHF	TGTGCCACCAGCCCTGGACGGCGAGATAGCAATCAGCCCCAGCATTTT
TRBV4-2	once	TRBJ1-2	16	TRBD1	CASSQVPGQTDYGYTF	TGTGCCAGCAGCCAAGTTCCGGGACAGACGGATTATGGCTACACCTTC
TRBV2	.	TRBJ2-2	16	TRBD1	CASREIQGFGTGELFF	TGTGCCAGCAGAGAGATACAGGGGTTCGGAACCGGGGAGCTGTTTTTT
TRBV19	.	TRBJ2-3	15	TRBD2	CASSTSGTRGDTQYF	TGTGCCAGTAGTACCTCCGGGACTAGAGGAGATACGCAGTATTTT
TRBV5-1	.	TRBJ1-6	15	TRBD1	CASSPGQGADSPLHF	TGCGCCAGCAGCCCCGGACAGGGGGCTGACTCACCCCTCCACTTT
TRBV11-3	once	TRBJ2-1	15	TRBD1	CASSLTGTGDNEQFF	TGTGCCAGCAGTTTAACCGGGACAGGGGACAATGAGCAGTTCTTC
TRBV28	once	TRBJ1-5	15	TRBD1	CASSSTGTPRQPQHF	TGTGCCAGCAGTTCGACAGGGACACCGCGGCAGCCCCAGCATTTT
TRBV5-8	.	TRBJ2-3	15	TRBD2	CASSLVGGGTDTQYF	TGTGCCAGCAGCTTGGTCGGGGGGGGCACAGATACGCAGTATTTT
TRBV13	.	TRBJ2-4	16	.	CASSRGPTIAKNIQYF	TGTGCCAGCAGCCGGGGACCGACAATAGCCAAAAACATTCAGTACTTC
TRBV18	.	TRBJ2-1	13	.	CASSPGRNNEQFF	TGTGCCAGCTCACCAGGCCGTAACAATGAGCAGTTCTTC
TRBV5-1	.	TRBJ1-6	15	.	CASSLQGPGSSPLHF	TGCGCCAGCAGCTTGCAGGGCCCAGGGAGTTCACCCCTCCACTTT
TRBV7-8	.	TRBJ2-7	16	TRBD1	CASSLRTGASRDEQYF	TGTGCCAGCAGCTTACGTACAGGGGCAAGCAGGGACGAGCAGTACTTC
TRBV28	many	TRBJ1-5	14	.	CASSPLRSNQPQHF	TGTGCCAGCAGCCCCCTCCGAAGCAATCAGCCCCAGCATTTT
TRBV10-3	.	TRBJ2-1	13	.	CAISEGSYNEQFF	TGTGCCATCAGTGAAGGTTCTTACAATGAGCAGTTCTTC
TRBV11-2	.	TRBJ2-7	16	.	CASSSLGGRTSYEQYF	TGTGCCAGCAGCTCTCTAGGGGGACGGACTTCCTACGAGCAGTACTTC
TRBV28	.	TRBJ1-1	16	.	CASSPGGRGSGTEAFF	TGTGCCAGCAGTCCCGGGGGCAGGGGATCGGGCACTGAAGCTTTCTTT